The TCR beta chain under discussion was sequenced for a study of blood T cell repertoires in COVID-19. Germline values: CDR1 GTSNPN, CDR2 SVGIG (reference sequence). V lost 2 bases to trimming and J lost 7 bases, with 9 bases between them. There are 13 residues in the CDR3. TCRdb keeps only in-frame clones here, not all; method: immunoSEQ multiplex PCR. The profile shows roughly 250,000 clones, 65% to 85% of them singletons. The receptor's source is a woman aged 40 to 49 with active or convalescent COVID-19. The source material was peripheral blood. The chain is built from TRBV30 and TRBJ1-6; D is undetermined. CDR3 amino acids: CAWSSATNSPLHF. The CDR3 DNA is TGTGCCTGGAGTAGCGCAACGAATTCACCCCTCCACTTT.